This passage covers 32 T cell receptor beta chains from one sample sequenced in a study of blood T cell repertoires in COVID-19. Clones were read by immunoSEQ multiplex PCR, and TCRdb kept only the in-frame ones, dropping some. The sample lists about 93,000 clones, approximately 86% occurring once. The sequenced sample was peripheral blood. The source of these receptors is a woman of 80 years or more with acute or convalescent COVID-19.

The chain uses TRBV10-1 and TRBJ1-1; 8 bases are a match to TRBD1. Trimming took 0 bases from V and 2 from J; bases not matched to a gene: 8. The CDR3 has 17 amino acids. Germline V gives CDR1 WNHNN, CDR2 SYGVQD (reference sequence). The CDR3 spells CASSESPRTGRNTEAFF. DNA of the CDR3: TGCGCCAGCAGTGAGTCGCCTCGGACAGGGAGAAACACTGAAGCTTTCTTT.

This clone has only a few counts. In DNA form, the CDR3 reads TGTGCCAGCAGCCCATGGACAGGGGGCGCAGCTAACTATGGCTACACCTTC. Translated: CASSPWTGGAANYGYTF. This chain connects TRBV3-1 (or the pseudogene TRBV3-2) to TRBJ1-2; 11 nucleotides align to TRBD1. CDR3 length: 17 residues. V lost 4 bases to trimming and J lost 0 bases; unmatched junction nucleotides: 7. Germline V gene lookup returns CDR1 LGHDT and CDR2 YNNKEL (reference sequence).

The rearrangement joins TRBV10-3 to TRBJ2-1, with 12 nucleotides matching TRBD2. Unmatched junction bases numbered 8, after V lost 5 bases and J lost 9 bases. The CDR3 has 15 amino acids. Germline V gene data show CDR1 as ENHRY and CDR2 as SYGVKD. CDR3 in DNA: TGTGCCATCAGTAGTCGGACTAGCGGGGATGTTGAGCAGTTCTTC. Translation gives CAISSRTSGDVEQFF.

This clone occurred a few times. A junction end diverges from the germline sequence, so it may reflect a read error. V is TRBV5-4 and J is TRBJ2-7; 7 bases agree with TRBD1. The germline V gene encodes CDR1 SGHNT and CDR2 YYREEE (reference sequence). This CDR3 region has 14 residues. The CDR3 coding sequence is TGTGCCAGCAGCTTAGTAGGGGACGTTGGACAGGTGAACTTC. It is translated as CASSLVGDVGQVNF.

The chain combines TRBV10-3 with TRBJ2-5; TRBD2 matches at 16 bases. With 6 bases clipped from V and 1 base from J, the junction kept 8 bases outside the gene matches. CDR1 and CDR2 from the germline V gene are ENHRY and SYGVKD. CDR3 length: 18 amino acids. The CDR3 region has the DNA TGTGCCATCAGCCAGGGACTAGCGGGGGGGCCTCGCCAAGAGACCCAGTACTTC. Translated: CAISQGLAGGPRQETQYF.

A single count supports this clone. The V call is TRBV11-2, the J call TRBJ2-7; D uncertain. Germline CDR1 SGHAT, CDR2 FQNNGV. V was shortened by 0 bases and J by 5 bases, with 11 bases between the two germline ends. This CDR3 region has 14 residues. As DNA, the CDR3 is TGTGCCAGCAGCTTAGAAACAGCCTCTCACGAGCAGTACTTC. The encoded protein is CASSLETASHEQYF. The whole variable domain, remainder taken from reference TRBV11-2 and TRBJ2-7, is EAGVAQSPRYKIIEKRQSVAFWCNPISGHATLYWYQQILGQGPKLLIQFQNNGVVDDSQLPKDRFSAERLKGVDSTLKIQPAKLEDSAVYLCASSLETASHEQYFGPGTRLTVT.

This chain joins TRBV7-9 and TRBJ2-7, with TRBD1 matching 12 bases. The CDR3 runs 17 residues. Per germline, CDR1 SEHNR and CDR2 FQNEAQ (reference sequence). The J segment lost 1 base and the V segment lost 6 bases, leaving 10 bases of the junction unmatched. The CDR3 spells CASSHSRDRGRSYEQYF. The CDR3 DNA reads TGTGCCAGCAGTCACTCCCGGGACAGGGGGCGGTCCTACGAGCAGTACTTC.

V gene TRBV7-9 combines with J gene TRBJ2-7; perhaps TRBD2 as D (5 bases). This CDR3 is 14 amino acids long. V lost 1 base to trimming and J lost 5 bases, with 12 bases between them. The V gene's germline CDR1 is SEHNR and CDR2 FQNEAQ (reference sequence). The CDR3 sequence: CASSLGSGKDEQYF. The CDR3 DNA follows: TGTGCCAGCAGCTTAGGATCGGGGAAAGACGAGCAGTACTTC.

This clone was seen more than once but under ten times. The J gene is TRBJ2-2, the V gene TRBV2; 7 bases match TRBD1. Germline V lookup: CDR1 SNHLY, CDR2 FYNNEI. The CDR3 is made up of 16 amino acids. J was trimmed by 4 bases and V by 5 bases; bases with no gene match: 10. The CDR3 DNA reads TGTGCCAGCAGTCACAGGGGATCTAGTATCACCGGGGAGCTGTTTTTT. Amino acid sequence: CASSHRGSSITGELFF.

The rearrangement links TRBV2 to TRBJ1-6, with 9 nucleotides matching TRBD1. Per germline, CDR1 SNHLY and CDR2 FYNNEI. The CDR3 totals 14 residues. The V and J ends lost 6 bases and 11 bases, in that order; junction bases with no gene match: 8. CDR3 nucleotide sequence: TGTGCCAGCAGCCGGGACAGGGAAACTGCACCCCTCCACTTT. This translates into CASSRDRETAPLHF. Filled out from reference TRBV2 and TRBJ1-6, the complete variable domain reads EPEVTQTPSHQVTQMGQEVILRCVPISNHLYFYWYRQILGQKVEFLVSFYNNEISEKSEIFDDQFSVERPDGSNFTLKIRSTKLEDSAMYFCASSRDRETAPLHFGNGTRLTVT.

The rearrangement links TRBV2 to TRBJ2-3, with D hard to call. V lost 6 bases, J lost 6 bases, and 10 bases lay in between. CDR1 SNHLY and CDR2 FYNNEI come from the germline V gene. The CDR3 spans 12 residues. This CDR3 is CASRLSADTQYF. The CDR3 DNA sequence: TGTGCCAGCAGACTCTCAGCGGATACGCAGTATTTT.

The rearrangement joins TRBV5-5 to TRBJ1-2; a possible D gene is TRBD1 (6 bases). CDR1 and CDR2 (germline): SGHKS, YYEKEE (reference sequence). The CDR3 contains 16 residues. Trimming removed 4 bases at V and 3 bases at J, with 19 bases between. The CDR3 spells CASSLGISYRDYGYTF. The DNA for the CDR3 is TGTGCCAGCAGCCTCGGGATTAGTTACAGGGACTATGGCTACACCTTC.

The chain uses TRBV3-1 (or the pseudogene TRBV3-2) and TRBJ1-4; no firm D call. CDR1 LGHDT and CDR2 YNNKEL come from the germline V gene (reference sequence). Trimming took 8 bases from V and 8 from J, leaving 15 bases between them. The CDR3 is made up of 13 amino acids. This chain's CDR3 is CASSRRTEEKLFF. Here the CDR3 DNA reads TGTGCCAGCTCCCGACGGACTGAGGAAAAACTGTTTTTT.

The chain joins TRBV9 to TRBJ2-1, with TRBD2 as a possible D gene (6 bases). The CDR3 extends over 19 amino acids. V lost 2 bases and J lost 0, with 21 bases in between. Germline V gives CDR1 SGDLS, CDR2 YYNGEE. CDR3: CASSVEGRGARGSYNEQFF. The CDR3 DNA follows: TGTGCCAGCAGCGTTGAGGGACGTGGGGCGCGGGGCTCCTACAATGAGCAGTTCTTC.

The genes are TRBV24-1 and TRBJ2-2, with 7 bases identical to TRBD2. The junction had 11 bases not matched to a gene; V was cut back by 12 bases and J by 2 bases. The CDR3 sequence is 15 residues long. Germline CDR1 is KGHDR and CDR2 is SFDVKD. The CDR3 protein is CAPRGGGRNTGELFF. Written as DNA, the CDR3 is TGTGCCCCCCGTGGGGGGGGGAGAAACACCGGGGAGCTGTTTTTT.

The V call is TRBV12-3 or TRBV12-4, the J call TRBJ1-5, with a tentative D call TRBD1 (5 bases). V was pared by 9 bases and J by 0 bases, with 9 bases between. There are 13 residues in the CDR3. The CDR3 nucleotides are TGTGCCAGTACAGGAAATAGCAATCAGCCCCAGCATTTT. Amino acid sequence: CASTGNSNQPQHF.

The gene calls are TRBV29-1 and TRBJ1-1, with unresolved D. Trimming took off 3 bases at V and 4 bases at J, with 9 bases between the two ends. Germline lookup yields CDR1 SQVTM and CDR2 ANQGSEA. The CDR3 loop spans 12 amino acids. The CDR3 DNA reads TGCAGCGTTGATACGGGAGGCACTGAAGCTTTCTTT. It encodes CSVDTGGTEAFF. The variable domain in full, completed from reference TRBV29-1 and TRBJ1-1, reads SAVISQKPSRDICQRGTSLTIQCQVDSQVTMMFWYRQQPGQSLTLIATANQGSEATYESGFVIDKFPISRPNLTFSTLTVSNMSPEDSSIYLCSVDTGGTEAFFGQGTRLTVV.

The chain employs TRBV24-1 and TRBJ2-5; D ambiguous. CDR1 is KGHDR and CDR2 is SFDVKD in the germline V gene. The V end was cut by 5 bases, the J end by 4 bases, with 16 bases between. The CDR3 extends over 15 amino acids. The CDR3, as DNA: TGTGCCACCAGTGCGTACTCGGCCCGCGGAGAGACCCAGTACTTC. This encodes CATSAYSARGETQYF.

The chain is built from TRBV5-1 and TRBJ2-5; 10 bases are a match to TRBD2. Germline lookup yields CDR1 SGHRS and CDR2 YFSETQ. The CDR3 contains 18 residues. After removal of 4 bases from V and 1 base from J, the junction contained 13 bases not matched to a gene. The DNA for the CDR3 is TGCGCCAGCAGCCGGACTAGCGGAGGGTTTGGGTTCCAAGAGACCCAGTACTTC. The encoded protein is CASSRTSGGFGFQETQYF.

The chain employs TRBV3-1 (or the pseudogene TRBV3-2) and TRBJ2-1, with a possible D match to TRBD1 (6 bases). Trimming left V 4 bases short and J 5 bases short, with 12 bases between. The CDR3 loop spans 14 amino acids. The V gene's germline CDR1 is LGHDT and CDR2 YNNKEL (reference sequence). CDR3 nucleotide sequence: TGTGCCAGCAGCCCCCCGGGACAACACAATGAGCAGTTCTTC. It specifies CASSPPGQHNEQFF.

This clone was seen once. The chain employs TRBV6-5 and TRBJ1-1; 8 bases align to TRBD1. Germline CDR1 reads MNHEY; CDR2 reads SVGAGI. V lost 6 bases and J lost 5; bases outside the gene matches: 8. The length of the CDR3 is 14 residues. CDR3 nucleotide sequence: TGTGCCAGCAGCCCATGGACAGGGAGGACTGAAGCTTTCTTT. Translated, it gives CASSPWTGRTEAFF.

This clone was picked up a small number of times. J is TRBJ1-2 and V is TRBV29-1; D possibly corresponds to TRBD1 (5 bases). The V and J ends lost 6 bases and 2 bases respectively, with 13 bases between them. The germline V gene has CDR1 SQVTM and CDR2 ANQGSEA. The CDR3 totals 13 residues. The CDR3 reads CSVGQGLNYGYTF. For the CDR3, the DNA is TGCAGCGTGGGGCAGGGATTAAACTATGGCTACACCTTC.

Here the CDR3 reads CASVGHQRREGYTF. CDR3 in DNA: TGTGCCAGCGTAGGACACCAAAGGAGAGAGGGCTACACCTTC. This chain uses TRBV2 with TRBJ1-2, with D perhaps matching TRBD1 (5 bases). The V end was cut by 8 bases, the J end by 8 bases, with 21 bases between. There are 14 residues in the CDR3. Per germline, CDR1 SNHLY and CDR2 FYNNEI.

V and J are TRBV3-1 (or the pseudogene TRBV3-2) and TRBJ2-3; 10 bases line up with TRBD1. The CDR3 spans 17 residues. V gave up 0 bases and J gave up 4 bases; unmatched junction bases: 7. Germline values: CDR1 LGHDT, CDR2 YNNKEL (reference sequence). DNA for the CDR3: TGTGCCAGCAGCCAAGAATACGGGACAGGGGAAGCAGATACGCAGTATTTT. Amino acids: CASSQEYGTGEADTQYF.

V and J are TRBV6-5 and TRBJ2-5; 8 bases are shared with TRBD1. Per germline, CDR1 MNHEY and CDR2 SVGAGI. The CDR3 consists of 14 residues. With V trimmed by 6 bases and J by 4 bases, 7 bases remained unmatched. Written as DNA, the CDR3 is TGTGCCAGCAGACCCCGGACAGGGTTAGAGACCCAGTACTTC. Translated, it gives CASRPRTGLETQYF.

The V call is TRBV2, the J call TRBJ2-3; D perhaps matches TRBD1 (5 bases). Germline V gene data show CDR1 as SNHLY and CDR2 as FYNNEI. The CDR3 sequence is 16 residues long. The V and J ends lost 7 bases and 0 bases respectively, with 17 bases between them. The DNA for the CDR3 is TGTGCCAGCAATCTAGGACATCCCACTAGCACAGATACGCAGTATTTT. Protein sequence: CASNLGHPTSTDTQYF. The variable domain in full, completed from reference TRBV2 and TRBJ2-3, reads EPEVTQTPSHQVTQMGQEVILRCVPISNHLYFYWYRQILGQKVEFLVSFYNNEISEKSEIFDDQFSVERPDGSNFTLKIRSTKLEDSAMYFCASNLGHPTSTDTQYFGPGTRLTVL.

The chain combines TRBV4-1 with TRBJ2-7, with D maybe TRBD1 (5 bases). This CDR3 is 15 amino acids long. Germline-derived CDR1 and CDR2 are MGHRA and YSYEKL. Trimming left V 1 base short and J 2 bases short, with 12 bases between. The CDR3 protein is CASSQGHRSTYEQYF. CDR3 bases: TGCGCCAGCAGCCAAGGACACAGGTCCACCTACGAGCAGTACTTC.

V and J are TRBV18 and TRBJ1-6; D possibly corresponds to TRBD1 (6 bases). This CDR3 has 13 residues. The ends were cut back, 3 bases at V and 7 bases at J, with 7 bases in the middle. CDR1 is KGHSH, CDR2 LQKENI, per germline. Here the CDR3 DNA reads TGTGCCAGCTCACCTACAGGGAATTCACCCCTCCACTTT. Translated, it gives CASSPTGNSPLHF.

The chain recombines TRBV6-5 with TRBJ2-3; 8 bases agree with TRBD1. The V and J ends lost 6 bases and 1 base, in that order; junction bases with no gene match: 3. In germline, CDR1 is MNHEY, CDR2 SVGAGI. The CDR3 covers 14 residues. CDR3 sequence reads: CASSLDRGTDTQYF. CDR3 DNA: TGTGCCAGCAGCCTGGACAGGGGCACAGATACGCAGTATTTT.

The table lists this clone with a few counts. The gene calls are TRBV3-1 (or the pseudogene TRBV3-2) and TRBJ1-6; TRBD1 matches 7 bases. The CDR3 has 14 residues. The V and J ends lost 5 bases and 3 bases, in that order; junction bases with no gene match: 1. CDR1 LGHDT and CDR2 YNNKEL come from the germline V gene (reference sequence). The CDR3 DNA reads TGTGCCAGCAGCTGGACAGGCTATAATTCACCCCTCCACTTT. Its protein is CASSWTGYNSPLHF.

The chain employs TRBV3-1 (or the pseudogene TRBV3-2) and TRBJ1-2; D may be TRBD1 (6 bases). Trimming stripped 1 base from V and 8 bases from J, with 20 bases between. The CDR3 has 16 residues. The germline V gene has CDR1 LGHDT and CDR2 YNNKEL (reference sequence). For the CDR3, the DNA is TGTGCCAGCAGCCAAGTTCCTGATACAGGGCCGGGGGGCTACACCTTC. Protein product: CASSQVPDTGPGGYTF.

The rearrangement joins TRBV28 to TRBJ1-6; 7 bases are shared with TRBD1. V shed 3 bases, J shed 8 bases, and the junction held 19 bases outside the gene matches. This CDR3 spans 19 amino acids. From germline, CDR1 is MDHEN and CDR2 SYDVKM. The CDR3 sequence: CASSFVGTDTSYVDSPLHF. The DNA for the CDR3 is TGTGCCAGCAGTTTTGTTGGGACAGACACGTCCTATGTGGATTCACCCCTCCACTTT.